The clone carrying this TCR beta chain has more than one count but fewer than ten. Its specificity is not known. The repertoire was sequenced with immunoSEQ multiplex PCR; TCRdb's copy has only in-frame clones and lacks some. In the table there are 100,000 to 120,000 clones, approximately 94% of which are singletons. Surgery cases with the highest brain T cell transcript signatures were chosen for sequencing. At least one anti-epileptic drug was given before surgery. Germline lookup yields CDR1 MGHRA and CDR2 YSYEKL. The CDR3 extends over 17 amino acids. Germline trimming cut 3 bases from V and 3 bases from J; bases unmatched to any gene: 12. These data come from a study of brain T cells in children with intractable seizures. Study-level points and caveats: Pre- and post-surgery blood differed in depth, so pre-surgery absences may be undersampling.

The chain is built from TRBV4-1 and TRBJ2-7, with 9 positions matching TRBD1. This TCR derives from a boy under two years old with hemimegalencephaly and intractable seizures. Sequences were derived from peripheral blood, sampled at surgery. As DNA, the CDR3 is TGCGCCAGCAGCCACGGGACAGGGACCGACCATGGCTACGAGCAGTACTTC. This gives the protein CASSHGTGTDHGYEQYF.